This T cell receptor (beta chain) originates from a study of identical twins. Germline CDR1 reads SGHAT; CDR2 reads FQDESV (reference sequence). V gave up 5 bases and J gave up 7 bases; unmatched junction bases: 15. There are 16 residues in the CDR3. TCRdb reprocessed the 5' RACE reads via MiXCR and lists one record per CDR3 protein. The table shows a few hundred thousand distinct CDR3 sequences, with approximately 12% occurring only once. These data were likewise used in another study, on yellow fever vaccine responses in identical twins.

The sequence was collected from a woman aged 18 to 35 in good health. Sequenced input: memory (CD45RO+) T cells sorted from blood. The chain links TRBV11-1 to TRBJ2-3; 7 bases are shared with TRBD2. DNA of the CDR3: TGTGCCAGCAGCCCCCGGGAGGAGGGCCAGGGCTATACGCAGTATTTT. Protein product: CASSPREEGQGYTQYF.